These T cell receptor beta chains were read from a single sample in a study of identical twins. TCRdb called the 5' RACE reads again in MiXCR, with one record for every CDR3 protein. Counted here are approximately 260,000 distinct CDR3 sequences, over 13% occurring once; the ten biggest clones make up 8.8%. The specimen was memory (CD45RO+) T cells sorted from blood. All receptors derive from a woman aged 18-29 years in good health. Both conserved end residues are part of each CDR3. D genes are given only for firm matches. Not every row has a clone size; where given, it reads once, few, many or a size class.

V gene	J gene	D gene	clone size	CDR3 protein	CDR3 DNA
TRBV5-1	TRBJ1-2	TRBD1	.	CASSLMGTVSNYGYTF	TGCGCCAGCAGCTTGATGGGGACAGTTTCTAACTATGGCTACACCTTC
TRBV7-8	TRBJ2-7	TRBD2	.	CASSFSGSPFSEQYF	TGTGCCAGCAGCTTTAGCGGGAGTCCGTTCAGCGAGCAGTACTTC
TRBV9	TRBJ2-5	.	.	CASSPPQETQYF	TGTGCCAGCAGCCCACCGCAAGAGACCCAGTACTTC
TRBV3-1	TRBJ1-1	.	many	CASKVGSEAFF	TGTGCCAGCAAGGTGGGAAGTGAAGCTTTCTTT
TRBV7-6	TRBJ1-2	TRBD1	few	CASSSGQYLDYGYTF	TGTGCCAGCAGCTCGGGACAGTATCTGGACTATGGCTACACCTTC
TRBV3-1	TRBJ2-1	.	.	CASSQDIWVGEQFF	TGTGCCAGCAGCCAAGATATTTGGGTGGGTGAGCAGTTCTTC
TRBV10-3	TRBJ2-2	.	many	CAISGSANAGELFF	TGTGCCATCAGTGGCTCGGCAAACGCCGGGGAGCTGTTTTTT
TRBV12-3/TRBV12-4	TRBJ1-1	.	few	CASRPMGPNTEAFF	TGTGCCAGCAGGCCGATGGGCCCGAACACTGAAGCTTTCTTT
TRBV2	TRBJ2-1	.	few	CASRLAGATEQFF	TGTGCCAGCAGACTAGCCGGGGCCACTGAGCAGTTCTTC
TRBV10-3	TRBJ2-7	.	many	CAIRSGTPTQYF	TGTGCCATCAGGTCCGGGACCCCCACGCAGTACTTC
TRBV20-1	TRBJ2-3	TRBD2	few	CSAPRRTSGSDTQYF	TGCAGTGCTCCACGACGGACTAGCGGGAGTGATACGCAGTATTTT
TRBV11-2	TRBJ1-4	.	.	CASSLSMGEKLFF	TGTGCCAGCAGCTTAAGTATGGGAGAAAAACTGTTTTTT
TRBV7-9	TRBJ1-1	TRBD1	few	CASSPSGTAGEAFF	TGTGCCAGCAGCCCGAGTGGGACAGCTGGTGAAGCTTTCTTT
TRBV5-1	TRBJ2-3	TRBD1	.	CASSLGRQGSTDTQYF	TGCGCCAGCAGCTTGGGCCGACAGGGCAGTACAGATACGCAGTATTTT
TRBV5-1	TRBJ2-2	.	.	CASSSSGTGELFF	TGCGCCAGCAGCAGTAGTGGAACCGGGGAGCTGTTTTTT
TRBV15	TRBJ2-3	TRBD2	.	CATASGRSSDTQYF	TGTGCCACCGCTAGCGGGAGATCATCCGATACGCAGTATTTT
TRBV29-1	TRBJ2-5	.	.	CSGRSGRDKETQYF	TGCAGCGGACGGTCGGGACGGGATAAAGAGACCCAGTACTTC
TRBV28	TRBJ2-7	.	.	CASNMGYEQYF	TGTGCCAGCAATATGGGTTACGAGCAGTACTTC
TRBV7-2	TRBJ2-3	.	.	CASKPTSYTQYF	TGTGCCAGCAAACCAACTAGTTATACGCAGTATTTT
TRBV12-3/TRBV12-4	TRBJ1-4	.	.	CASKTGGNEKLFF	TGTGCCAGTAAGACAGGAGGAAATGAAAAACTGTTTTTT
TRBV2	TRBJ2-1	.	few	CASRSPTPDNEQFF	TGTGCCAGCAGGAGTCCCACGCCCGACAATGAGCAGTTCTTC
TRBV5-1	TRBJ2-3	.	few	CASSYDRDTDTQYF	TGCGCCAGCAGCTATGACAGAGACACAGATACGCAGTATTTT
TRBV6-2/TRBV6-3	TRBJ2-3	.	.	CAIRGVTDTQYF	TGTGCCATCCGCGGGGTCACAGATACGCAGTATTTT
TRBV7-9	TRBJ1-4	.	few	CASSFQGLPNEKLFF	TGTGCCAGCAGCTTTCAGGGGCTACCTAATGAAAAACTGTTTTTT
TRBV7-2	TRBJ2-5	TRBD2	.	CASSPRLAGETQYF	TGTGCCAGCAGCCCCAGACTAGCCGGGGAGACCCAGTACTTC
TRBV5-1	TRBJ1-1	TRBD1	.	CASSPRTGINTEAFF	TGCGCCAGCAGCCCCCGGACAGGGATAAACACTGAAGCTTTCTTT
TRBV27	TRBJ1-2	TRBD1	few	CASSFQGAPSHYGYTF	TGTGCCAGCAGTTTCCAGGGGGCGCCTAGTCACTATGGCTACACCTTC
TRBV10-3	TRBJ2-5	.	few	CAISDLTSLETQYF	TGTGCCATCAGTGATTTAACATCATTAGAGACCCAGTACTTC
TRBV30	TRBJ2-4	TRBD2	.	CAWSLAGAFQYF	TGTGCCTGGAGTTTGGCGGGAGCCTTTCAGTACTTC
TRBV6-1	TRBJ1-1	TRBD1	.	CASRFTGVNTEAFF	TGTGCCAGCAGATTCACAGGGGTTAACACTGAAGCTTTCTTT
TRBV28	TRBJ2-1	TRBD2	few	CASSLWTSGSINEQFF	TGTGCCAGCAGTTTGTGGACTAGCGGGAGTATAAATGAGCAGTTCTTC
TRBV7-9	TRBJ2-5	.	.	CASKMGGTQYF	TGTGCCAGCAAGATGGGGGGGACCCAGTACTTC
TRBV10-3	TRBJ1-6	.	few	CAISESVRTPLHF	TGTGCCATCAGTGAGTCGGTCAGGACACCCCTCCACTTT
TRBV2	TRBJ2-2	TRBD2	many	CASRGTSGRTGELFF	TGTGCCAGCAGGGGGACTAGCGGGAGAACCGGGGAGCTGTTTTTT
TRBV7-2	TRBJ2-5	TRBD2	.	CASSFTSGNQETQYF	TGTGCCAGCAGCTTTACTAGCGGCAACCAAGAGACCCAGTACTTC
TRBV6-4	TRBJ2-3	TRBD2	.	CAARGLGFTDTQYF	TGTGCCGCACGGGGACTAGGGTTCACAGATACGCAGTATTTT
TRBV5-1	TRBJ2-7	.	few	CASSLGDGGYEQYF	TGCGCCAGCAGCTTGGGGGACGGAGGCTACGAGCAGTACTTC
TRBV2	TRBJ2-7	.	few	CASSEQGISYEQYF	TGTGCCAGCAGTGAACAGGGGATTAGCTACGAGCAGTACTTC
TRBV4-3	TRBJ1-1	.	few	CASSQQGWTEAFF	TGCGCCAGCAGCCAACAGGGGTGGACTGAAGCTTTCTTT
TRBV20-1	TRBJ2-5	.	.	CSAWGRVGETQYF	TGCAGTGCTTGGGGACGGGTAGGGGAGACCCAGTACTTC
TRBV20-1	TRBJ2-3	TRBD2	few	CSAAPLTSGVWTDTQYF	TGCAGTGCTGCCCCCCTGACTAGCGGGGTTTGGACAGATACGCAGTATTTT
TRBV6-1	TRBJ1-1	.	.	CASISDRFEAFF	TGTGCCAGCATCTCAGATAGATTTGAAGCTTTCTTT
TRBV3-1	TRBJ2-7	TRBD2	few	CASSQVAGALYEQYF	TGTGCCAGCAGCCAGGTAGCGGGAGCGCTCTACGAGCAGTACTTC
TRBV12-3/TRBV12-4	TRBJ2-3	TRBD1	.	CASSPGQHTDTQYF	TGTGCCAGCAGTCCGGGACAGCACACAGATACGCAGTATTTT
TRBV20-1	TRBJ2-1	.	.	CSAKSWHGTNEQFF	TGCAGTGCGAAGTCATGGCACGGAACCAATGAGCAGTTCTTC
TRBV5-1	TRBJ2-1	.	few	CASSLAQVPLKQFF	TGCGCCAGCAGCTTGGCCCAGGTACCTCTTAAGCAGTTCTTC
TRBV7-8	TRBJ2-1	TRBD2	many	CASSLELAGGFSEQFF	TGTGCCAGCAGCTTAGAACTAGCGGGAGGGTTTAGTGAGCAGTTCTTC
TRBV12-3/TRBV12-4	TRBJ2-4	.	few	CASSLRGSEENIQYF	TGTGCCAGCAGTTTAAGAGGGTCGGAGGAAAACATTCAGTACTTC
TRBV7-6	TRBJ2-2	.	many	CASSPAQGELFF	TGTGCCAGCAGCCCGGCGCAGGGTGAGCTGTTTTTT
TRBV5-1	TRBJ2-1	.	many	CASSRTVGTQFF	TGCGCCAGCAGCAGGACCGTAGGCACCCAGTTCTTC
TRBV7-3	TRBJ2-1	TRBD1	.	CASSFLRGNEQFF	TGTGCCAGCAGCTTCCTCAGGGGGAATGAGCAGTTCTTC
TRBV12-3/TRBV12-4	TRBJ2-2	.	many	CASSRTSTGELFF	TGTGCCAGCAGCCGTACTAGCACCGGGGAGCTGTTTTTT
TRBV6-2/TRBV6-3	TRBJ2-1	TRBD1	many	CASSYPHGQVHNEQFF	TGTGCCAGCAGTTACCCCCATGGACAGGTCCACAATGAGCAGTTCTTC
TRBV12-1	TRBJ2-7	.	.	CASSPGPLRYEQYF	TGTGCCAGCAGCCCTGGGCCCCTCCGCTACGAGCAGTACTTC